Listed here are 18 T cell receptor beta chains from one sample, sequenced in a study of shared clonotypes between healthy human individuals. Profiled with immunoSEQ multiplex PCR; TCRdb holds only in-frame clones, not every one. The sample includes 2,100,000 or so clones, nearly 97% seen only once; the top ten take 0.13%. The sample comprised naive CD4+ T cells sorted from blood. Stated subset: CD45RA+ positively selected. The origin of the receptors is a man in his late teens or twenties in good health.

This rearrangement joins TRBV2 to TRBJ2-2, with 7 bases that match TRBD1. Germline V gene lookup returns CDR1 SNHLY and CDR2 FYNNEI. The V gene end was trimmed by 10 bases and the J gene end by 0 bases; junction bases not matched to a gene: 8. The CDR3 length is 15 residues. This CDR3 is CATKWDRSNTGELFF. The DNA for the CDR3 is TGTGCCACAAAGTGGGACAGATCGAACACCGGGGAGCTGTTTTTT.

J is TRBJ2-5 and V is TRBV7-9; 10 bases align to TRBD1. This CDR3 comprises 16 residues. In germline, CDR1 is SEHNR, CDR2 FQNEAQ (reference sequence). The V segment lost 4 bases and the J segment 5 bases; nucleotides outside the gene matches: 10. This CDR3 is CASSSHPGQGRETQYF. CDR3 coding DNA: TGTGCCAGCAGCTCCCATCCGGGACAGGGGAGGGAGACCCAGTACTTC.

This sequence joins TRBV5-1 and TRBJ1-4; unclear D gene. The CDR3 covers 16 residues. The ends were cut back, 1 base at V and 4 bases at J, with 14 bases in the middle. Germline CDR1 and CDR2: SGHRS and YFSETQ. CDR3 DNA sequence: TGCGCCAGCAGCTTGACCTACAGAAGCCTTAATGAAAAACTGTTTTTT. It is translated as CASSLTYRSLNEKLFF. Drawing the rest from reference TRBV5-1 and TRBJ1-4, the complete variable domain is KAGVTQTPRYLIKTRGQQVTLSCSPISGHRSVSWYQQTPGQGLQFLFEYFSETQRNKGNFPGRFSGRQFSNSRSEMNVSTLELGDSALYLCASSLTYRSLNEKLFFGSGTQLSVL.

The sample holds one count of this clone. V gene TRBV6-1 combines with J gene TRBJ1-6, with D maybe TRBD1 (6 bases). Per the germline V gene, CDR1 is MNHNS and CDR2 is SASEGT. This CDR3 has 15 residues. V gave up 3 bases and J gave up 7 bases, with 13 bases separating them. The CDR3 DNA is TGTGCCAGCAGTGATCACAGGGCCGCGAATTCACCCCTCCACTTT. As protein: CASSDHRAANSPLHF.

The chain has TRBV30 and TRBJ2-7; D is possibly TRBD2 (6 bases). V was pared by 5 bases and J by 5 bases, with 10 bases between. The CDR3 is 11 residues long. Germline CDR1 is GTSNPN and CDR2 is SVGIG (reference sequence). CDR3: CAWALAHEQYF. CDR3 bases: TGTGCCTGGGCACTAGCCCACGAGCAGTACTTC.

Here the CDR3 reads CASGKGTSTDTQYF. CDR3 sequence (DNA): TGTGCCAGCGGGAAGGGGACTAGCACAGATACGCAGTATTTT. The V call is TRBV9, the J call TRBJ2-3; a weak D match, TRBD2 (6 bases). The germline gives CDR1 SGDLS, CDR2 YYNGEE. Trimming took off 7 bases at V and 0 bases at J, with 12 bases between the two ends. The CDR3 has 14 amino acids.

J is TRBJ1-4 and V is TRBV7-8; no reliable D call. The CDR3 runs to 14 residues. The ends were cut back, 2 bases at V and 4 bases at J, with 8 bases in the middle. Germline CDR1 reads SGHVS; CDR2 reads FQNEAQ. CDR3 region: CASSLSSFNEKLFF. CDR3 bases: TGTGCCAGCAGCTTATCCAGTTTTAATGAAAAACTGTTTTTT. The full variable domain, completed using reference TRBV7-8 and TRBJ1-4, is GAGVSQSPRYKVAKRGQDVALRCDPISGHVSLFWYQQALGQGPEFLTYFQNEAQLDKSGLPSDRFFAERPEGSVSTLKIQRTQQEDSAVYLCASSLSSFNEKLFFGSGTQLSVL.

This clone has only one observation. This chain joins TRBV18 and TRBJ2-2; tentatively, D is TRBD2 (6 bases). Germline assignment: CDR1 KGHSH and CDR2 LQKENI. The CDR3 loop spans 16 amino acids. The germline V and J ends were trimmed by 3 bases and 1 base, with 12 bases remaining between them. This CDR3 is CASSPFSGVNTGELFF. The CDR3 DNA reads TGTGCCAGCTCACCCTTCTCGGGAGTGAACACCGGGGAGCTGTTTTTT.

As DNA, the CDR3 is TGTGCCAGCAGGGAGGCAGCGGGAGGCGTAAACGAGCAGTACTTC. It codes for CASREAAGGVNEQYF. The V and J genes are TRBV6-1 and TRBJ2-7, with 9 positions matching TRBD2. CDR3 size: 15 residues. V dropped 6 bases and J dropped 5; count of bases not matched to a gene: 11. Germline CDR1 and CDR2: MNHNS and SASEGT.

The chain carries TRBV18 and TRBJ1-4; 7 bases map to TRBD1. This CDR3 contains 14 residues. Germline V gene sequence: CDR1 KGHSH, CDR2 LQKENI. The V gene end was trimmed by 2 bases and the J gene end by 7 bases; junction bases not matched to a gene: 4. DNA for the CDR3: TGTGCCAGCTCACCAACAGGGGCGGGTGAAAAACTGTTTTTT. Amino acids: CASSPTGAGEKLFF.

In regard to this clone: The same CDR3 arises from other DNA sequences in this sample as well. The chain joins TRBV30 to TRBJ2-5; 10 bases are shared with TRBD2. CDR1 and CDR2 from the germline V gene are GTSNPN and SVGIG (reference sequence). The V and J ends lost 3 bases and 1 base, in that order; junction bases with no gene match: 2. This CDR3 is built from 14 residues. CDR3: CAWRLAGAQETQYF. In DNA form, the CDR3 reads TGTGCCTGGAGGCTAGCGGGGGCCCAAGAGACCCAGTACTTC.

The rearrangement joins TRBV12-5 to TRBJ1-1; D is perhaps TRBD1 (5 bases). Germline lookup yields CDR1 LGHNT and CDR2 FRNRAP. The CDR3 extends over 13 amino acids. Trimming took 6 bases from V and 4 from J, leaving 12 bases between them. This chain's CDR3 is CASGRGAATEAFF. Here the CDR3 DNA reads TGTGCTAGTGGAAGAGGGGCGGCCACTGAAGCTTTCTTT.

The chain is built from TRBV5-4 and TRBJ2-5; TRBD2 matches at 8 bases. Germline CDR1 SGHNT, CDR2 YYREEE (reference sequence). The CDR3 is made up of 14 amino acids. V shed 7 bases and J 5 bases; nucleotides not matched to a gene: 10. CDR3 sequence: CASLAGGANETQYF. The CDR3 coding sequence is TGTGCCAGCCTGGCGGGGGGAGCCAACGAGACCCAGTACTTC.

The chain employs TRBV6-6 and TRBJ2-1, with 8 bases that match TRBD2. Germline trimming cut 6 bases from V and 7 bases from J; bases unmatched to any gene: 11. This CDR3 has 15 residues. Germline assignment: CDR1 MNHNY and CDR2 SVGAGI (reference sequence). Here the CDR3 DNA reads TGTGCCAGCAGCCCAGAGCGGGAGCAGTCGAATGAGCAGTTCTTC. It codes for CASSPEREQSNEQFF.

The chain combines TRBV18 with TRBJ1-2; D may be TRBD1 (6 bases). The V end lost 1 base, the J end lost 9 bases, and 12 bases lay between the germline ends. The CDR3 length is 13 residues. Germline-derived CDR1 and CDR2 are KGHSH and LQKENI. The CDR3 DNA reads as TGTGCCAGCTCACCACAGGGGGACGTCAGCTACACCTTC. It yields the protein CASSPQGDVSYTF.

The chain joins TRBV25-1 to TRBJ2-3, with TRBD1 matching over 8 bases. Unmatched junction bases numbered 1, after V lost 3 bases and J lost 2 bases. From germline, CDR1 is MGHDK and CDR2 SYGVNS. This CDR3 region has 14 residues. CDR3: CASSETGVTDTQYF. In nucleotides, the CDR3 is TGTGCCAGCAGTGAGACAGGGGTCACAGATACGCAGTATTTT.

Details on this clone: This CDR3 is also generated by other DNA sequences in the sample. The chain carries TRBV5-1 and TRBJ2-5; 7 bases line up with TRBD1. Germline V gene lookup returns CDR1 SGHRS and CDR2 YFSETQ. The CDR3 runs 14 residues. The junction had 3 bases not matched to a gene; V was cut back by 0 bases and J by 4 bases. DNA of the CDR3: TGCGCCAGCAGCTTGGGACAGGGTCCAGAGACCCAGTACTTC. Its protein is CASSLGQGPETQYF.

To note about this clone: This same CDR3 is encoded by further DNA sequences in the sample. J is TRBJ1-5 and V is TRBV13; D remains ambiguous. Germline assignment: CDR1 PRHDT and CDR2 FYEKMQ (reference sequence). Between the trimmed V and J ends, which lost 3 bases and 0 bases, there was a span of 3 bases. CDR3 length equals 13 residues. CDR3 DNA sequence: TGTGCCAGCAGCTTGGGTAGCAATCAGCCCCAGCATTTT. Its protein is CASSLGSNQPQHF.